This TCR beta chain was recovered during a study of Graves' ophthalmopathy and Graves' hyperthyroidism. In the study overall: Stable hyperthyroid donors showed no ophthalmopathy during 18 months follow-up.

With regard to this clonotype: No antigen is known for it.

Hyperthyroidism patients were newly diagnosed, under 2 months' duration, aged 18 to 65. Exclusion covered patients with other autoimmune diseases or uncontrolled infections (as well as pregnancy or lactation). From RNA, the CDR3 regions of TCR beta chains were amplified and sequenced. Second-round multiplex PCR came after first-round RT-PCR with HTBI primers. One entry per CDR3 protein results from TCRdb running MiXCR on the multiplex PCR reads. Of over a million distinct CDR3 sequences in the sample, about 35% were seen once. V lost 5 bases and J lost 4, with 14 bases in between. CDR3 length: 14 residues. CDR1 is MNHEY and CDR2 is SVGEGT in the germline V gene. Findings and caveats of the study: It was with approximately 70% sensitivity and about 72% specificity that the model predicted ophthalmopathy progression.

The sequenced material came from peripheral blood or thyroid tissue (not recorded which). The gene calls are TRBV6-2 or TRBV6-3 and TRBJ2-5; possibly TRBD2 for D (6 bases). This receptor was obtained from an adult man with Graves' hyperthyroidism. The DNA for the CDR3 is TGTGCCAGCAGTCTTGGGTCGGAGGGAGAGACCCAGTACTTC. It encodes CASSLGSEGETQYF.